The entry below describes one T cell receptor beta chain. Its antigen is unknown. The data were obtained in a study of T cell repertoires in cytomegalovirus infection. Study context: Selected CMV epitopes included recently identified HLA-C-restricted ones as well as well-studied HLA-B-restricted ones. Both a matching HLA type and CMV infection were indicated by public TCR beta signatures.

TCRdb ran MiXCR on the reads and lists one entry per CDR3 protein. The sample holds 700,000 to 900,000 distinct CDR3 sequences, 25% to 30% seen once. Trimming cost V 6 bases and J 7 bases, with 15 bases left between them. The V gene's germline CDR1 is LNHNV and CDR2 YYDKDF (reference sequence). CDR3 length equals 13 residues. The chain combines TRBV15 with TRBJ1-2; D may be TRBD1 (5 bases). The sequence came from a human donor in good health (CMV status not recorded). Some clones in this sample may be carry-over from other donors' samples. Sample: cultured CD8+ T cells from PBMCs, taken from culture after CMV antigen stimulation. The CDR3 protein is CATSIQSRGGYTF. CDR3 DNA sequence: TGTGCCACCAGTATCCAGTCGAGGGGTGGCTACACCTTC. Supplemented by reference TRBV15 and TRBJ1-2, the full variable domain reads DAMVIQNPRYQVTQFGKPVTLSCSQTLNHNVMYWYQQKSSQAPKLLFHYYDKDFNNEADTPDNFQSRRPNTSFCFLDIRSPGLGDTAMYLCATSIQSRGGYTFGSGTRLTVV.